The 6 T cell receptor beta chains below come from one sample, sequenced in a study of T cells in Graves' hyperthyroidism and ophthalmopathy. The CDR3 regions of TCR beta were amplified from RNA transcripts. HTBI primers were used for first-round RT-PCR of the TCR CDR3. TCRdb passed the multiplex PCR reads through MiXCR, listing each CDR3 protein once. The data show roughly 700,000 distinct CDR3 sequences, with around 16% seen just once and 15% to 19% held by the top ten. The sequenced sample consisted of blood. These TCRs come from a man in his fifties or sixties with Graves' hyperthyroidism.

V and J are TRBV7-2 and TRBJ2-7; TRBD1 might be the D (5 bases). Trimming took off 4 bases at V and 3 bases at J, with 13 bases between the two ends. The CDR3 is 14 amino acids. Germline lookup yields CDR1 SGHTA and CDR2 FQGNSA. The CDR3 nucleotides are TGTGCCAGCAGCTCCCAGGGTTCAGGCTACGAGCAGTACTTC. Translating gives CASSSQGSGYEQYF. The variable domain in full, with the rest retrieved from reference TRBV7-2 and TRBJ2-7, is GAGVSQSPSNKVTEKGKDVELRCDPISGHTALYWYRQSLGQGLEFLIYFQGNSAPDKSGLPSDRFSAERTGGSVSTLTIQRTQQEDSAVYLCASSSQGSGYEQYFGPGTRLTVT.

A few counts support this clonotype. This rearrangement joins TRBV5-1 to TRBJ2-7; D uncertain. Germline assignment: CDR1 SGHRS and CDR2 YFSETQ. The germline V and J ends were trimmed by 3 bases and 2 bases, with 12 bases remaining between them. This CDR3 comprises 14 residues. CDR3 DNA: TGCGCCAGCAGCTATGAGACACCAACCTACGAGCAGTACTTC. Amino acid sequence: CASSYETPTYEQYF.

This clonotype was recorded many times. This chain connects TRBV30 to TRBJ1-1, with D possibly being TRBD1 (5 bases). V lost 5 bases, J lost 6 bases, and 10 bases lay in between. CDR3 length: 11 amino acids. The germline V gene has CDR1 GTSNPN and CDR2 SVGIG (reference sequence). The CDR3 region is CAWLRVSEAFF. The CDR3 DNA is TGTGCCTGGCTCAGGGTCTCTGAAGCTTTCTTT.

In its sample, this clonotype was seen a few times. The chain recombines TRBV24-1 with TRBJ2-1, with 9 nucleotides matching TRBD1. The germline gives CDR1 KGHDR, CDR2 SFDVKD. The CDR3 covers 18 residues. The V and J ends lost 1 base and 0 bases, in that order; junction bases with no gene match: 6. The CDR3 DNA reads as TGTGCCACCAGTGATTTCCAACCGGGACAGGGCTCCTACAATGAGCAGTTCTTC. Residues: CATSDFQPGQGSYNEQFF.

This clonotype was seen a few times. Here the CDR3 DNA reads TGCAGCGTCGTGAGTCAGTTCCTCGGACAGTTCTTC. Its translation is CSVVSQFLGQFF. This chain joins TRBV29-1 and TRBJ2-1; D is undetermined. The CDR3 contains 12 residues. Trimming shortened V by 6 bases and J by 13 bases, and 19 bases separated the two germline ends. Germline V gives CDR1 SQVTM, CDR2 ANQGSEA.

This clonotype was seen ten or more times. This chain connects TRBV29-1 to TRBJ2-1; D perhaps matches TRBD1 (7 bases). Germline CDR1 and CDR2: SQVTM and ANQGSEA. There are 16 residues in the CDR3. Trimming shortened V by 1 base and J by 2 bases, and 15 bases separated the two germline ends. Here the CDR3 reads CSVEGRQGGTYNEQFF. CDR3 in DNA: TGCAGCGTTGAAGGGAGGCAGGGGGGCACCTACAATGAGCAGTTCTTC.